The rows below give T cell receptor beta chains drawn from one sample of a study of T cell repertoires in cytomegalovirus infection. TCRdb independently ran MiXCR on the reads; one entry per CDR3 protein. Among a few hundred thousand distinct CDR3 sequences listed, roughly 17% were seen once. The sample consisted of PBMCs. These receptors came from a human donor in good health (CMV status not recorded). Some clones in this sample may be carry-over from other donors' samples. Each CDR3 is given with its conserved first and last residue. The order of the fields is clone size, V gene, CDR3 protein. Part of the rows lack a size; the others show once, few, many or a class for expanded clones.

size: few; V: TRBV20-1; CDR3: CSGIEGGNQPQHF
size: NA; V: TRBV5-6; CDR3: CASSLGWGVHQPQHF
size: few; V: TRBV2; CDR3: CASSALTSGTQYF
size: many; V: TRBV7-2; CDR3: CASSLGDIGTDTQYF
size: few; V: TRBV10-3; CDR3: CAMSEGQFTDTQYF
size: NA; V: TRBV12-3/TRBV12-4; CDR3: CASSLAQIQPQHF
size: NA; V: TRBV24-1; CDR3: CATSEPDSNNEQFF
size: NA; V: TRBV20-1; CDR3: CSAIGGGNQPQHF
size: many; V: TRBV12-5; CDR3: CASSRAVTDTQYF
size: NA; V: TRBV6-6; CDR3: CASSYPQVETQYF
size: NA; V: TRBV7-2; CDR3: CASSLEGGVGQPQHF
size: NA; V: TRBV6-2/TRBV6-3; CDR3: CASSYVQSNQPQHF
size: NA; V: TRBV7-2; CDR3: CASSLDGLTYNEQFF
size: many; V: TRBV7-2; CDR3: CASSPRRGYNEQFF
size: NA; V: TRBV4-1; CDR3: CASSKGQGADQNEKLFF
size: few; V: TRBV4-2; CDR3: CASSQETEGLTYGYTF
size: NA; V: TRBV7-6; CDR3: CASSAGQGANQPQHF
size: few; V: TRBV20-1; CDR3: CSAFLTGSTDTQYF
size: many; V: TRBV7-6; CDR3: CASSLSAGNSYNSPLHF
size: many; V: TRBV14; CDR3: CASSQDVFGTGGQETQYF
size: many; V: TRBV7-9; CDR3: CASRRDTEAFF
size: NA; V: TRBV9; CDR3: CASSPYSGGKETQYF
size: NA; V: TRBV20-1; CDR3: CSASPGEQFF
size: NA; V: TRBV20-1; CDR3: CSAAGTRTDTQYF
size: many; V: TRBV7-2; CDR3: CASSSRNWGSTEAFF
size: NA; V: TRBV12-3/TRBV12-4; CDR3: CASSRQGSSYEQYF
size: NA; V: TRBV28; CDR3: CASTYAQGYEQYF
size: NA; V: TRBV2; CDR3: CASSLSQGRIGELFF
size: few; V: TRBV7-2; CDR3: CASSLGRAMDTQYF
size: NA; V: TRBV7-2; CDR3: CASSLGIQPLFTEQYF
size: NA; V: TRBV27; CDR3: CASSAPGAYTDTQYF
size: NA; V: TRBV10-3; CDR3: CAISEVAGGPYEQFF
size: few; V: TRBV7-2; CDR3: CASSFIVGDTEAFF
size: NA; V: TRBV3-1; CDR3: CASSQGAEGAYSPLHF
size: many; V: TRBV7-2; CDR3: CASSLIGGRMNTEAFF
size: many; V: TRBV7-6; CDR3: CASSLGNSGGSFEQYF
size: NA; V: TRBV19; CDR3: CASSIDLFARSSYNEQFF
size: many; V: TRBV12-3/TRBV12-4; CDR3: CASSFVWADYGYTF
size: NA; V: TRBV10-3; CDR3: CAISDGTTGLGTQYF
size: many; V: TRBV7-2; CDR3: CASSSTGLYSNQPQHF
size: NA; V: TRBV5-6; CDR3: CASSLAGTGGYTF
size: many; V: TRBV9; CDR3: CASSVTTGGSNTGELFF
size: many; V: TRBV7-2; CDR3: CASSSSGGRINEQFF
size: few; V: TRBV7-2; CDR3: CASSLVGGSSGNTIYF